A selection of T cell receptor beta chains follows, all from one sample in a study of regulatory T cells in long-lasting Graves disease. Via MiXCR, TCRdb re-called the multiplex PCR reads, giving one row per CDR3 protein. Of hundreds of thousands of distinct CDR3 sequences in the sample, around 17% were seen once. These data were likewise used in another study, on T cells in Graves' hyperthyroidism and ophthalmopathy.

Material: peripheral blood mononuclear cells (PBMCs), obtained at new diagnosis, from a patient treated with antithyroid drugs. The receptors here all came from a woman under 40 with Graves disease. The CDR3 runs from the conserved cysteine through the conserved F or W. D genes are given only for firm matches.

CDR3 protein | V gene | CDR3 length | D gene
CASSQDIQSPDEQYF | TRBV3-1 | 15 | -
CASRPAGTGIMHEQYF | TRBV28 | 16 | TRBD1
CAWIRGGGATEAFF | TRBV30 | 14 | -
CASSSLGQGAREQFF | TRBV11-2 | 15 | TRBD1
CASSFRSWAGTRPTTEAFF | TRBV12-3/TRBV12-4 | 19 | -
CASSLSHPGGSRETQYF | TRBV7-2 | 17 | -
CASSPLVYSGSGYSTDTQYF | TRBV7-3 | 20 | TRBD2
CASSRTGTADNERFF | TRBV7-9 | 15 | TRBD1
CASGEGLDNSPLHF | TRBV7-9 | 14 | -
CASSQSGTGMREQFF | TRBV12-3/TRBV12-4 | 15 | TRBD1
CAGRLTSGIYEQYF | TRBV2 | 14 | TRBD2
CASAGTQHYEQYF | TRBV7-9 | 13 | -
CASSPVDRGETQYF | TRBV18 | 14 | TRBD1
CASSSNRVRVLYDNEQFF | TRBV7-6 | 18 | -
CASSLQGIEAFF | TRBV7-9 | 12 | -
CASWTGRGVTEAFF | TRBV19 | 14 | TRBD1
CASSASRKTARGPGGELFF | TRBV2 | 19 | -
CASSPPDPYEQYF | TRBV18 | 13 | -
CASSPGQEGYTF | TRBV18 | 12 | -
CASSEGKGESTHTEAFF | TRBV6-1 | 17 | -
CASSLGVQPQHF | TRBV13 | 12 | -
CASSPRGFGQGVDTQYF | TRBV7-7 | 17 | TRBD1
CSAAGGDGYTF | TRBV20-1 | 11 | TRBD1
CASSMNMNTEAFF | TRBV19 | 13 | -
CASSQVWGRTGGPGEQFF | TRBV3-1 | 18 | TRBD1
CAILTDSGNTIYF | TRBV15 | 13 | -
CASSSTSGHYEQYF | TRBV28 | 14 | TRBD2
CASSLNPPREGYEQFF | TRBV7-2 | 16 | TRBD2
CSAPGQDATDTQYF | TRBV20-1 | 14 | TRBD1
CASSPTTLDWPSYNEQFF | TRBV28 | 18 | -
CASSFAPGSGQETQYF | TRBV28 | 16 | -
CASSQDPRAAYNEQFF | TRBV3-1 | 16 | -
CASGLDASSGLYNEQFF | TRBV27 | 17 | TRBD2
CAFGTIQRGELFF | TRBV30 | 13 | TRBD2
CASSWDTGGNQPQHF | TRBV19 | 15 | -
CSATQNIQYF | TRBV20-1 | 10 | -
CASTRTATNEKLFF | TRBV6-1 | 14 | -
CASSSKGNTEAFF | TRBV11-2 | 13 | -
CASSPITGELFF | TRBV7-9 | 12 | -
CAAAKGRNAEAFF | TRBV28 | 13 | -
CASSERGIYEQYF | TRBV25-1 | 13 | -